A single sample is the source of the 7 T cell receptor beta chains below, sequenced in a study of vaccination and CD4 T cells after COVID-19. The treatment here: roughly 11-day PBMC culture with coronavirus spike peptide pools or control peptides (ViraFEST assay). Their antigens remain unidentified. The Oncomine TCR Beta short-read assay was applied to DNA of cultured CD4+ T cells. From the PCR reads, TCRdb called clonotypes with MiXCR, one entry per CDR3 protein. The table has roughly 12,000 distinct CDR3 sequences, approximately 71% seen once. Sequenced sample: CD4+ T cells from blood, cultured in vitro. Every receptor here comes from a human donor who had recovered from COVID-19.

CDR3 DNA: TGTGCCAGCAGGGAGCCCAGGACAGATTATAGCAATCAGCCCCAGCATTTT. Its translation: CASREPRTDYSNQPQHF. This sequence joins TRBV6-1 and TRBJ1-5, with D possibly matching TRBD1 (6 bases). The germline V gene encodes CDR1 MNHNS and CDR2 SASEGT. CDR3 length equals 17 residues. With 6 bases removed from V and 0 bases from J, the gap between germline ends came to 18 bases.

The rearrangement uses TRBV24-1 and TRBJ1-2, with D unclear. CDR3 size: 15 residues. The V end lost 0 bases, the J end lost 4 bases, and 11 bases lay between the germline ends. Germline values: CDR1 KGHDR, CDR2 SFDVKD. This CDR3 is CATSDLSKPPYGYTF. CDR3 bases: TGTGCCACCAGTGATTTGAGTAAGCCCCCCTATGGCTACACCTTC.

This chain joins TRBV27 and TRBJ1-2; unclear D gene. Trimming shortened V by 4 bases and J by 8 bases, and 14 bases separated the two germline ends. The CDR3 is made up of 13 amino acids. Germline-derived CDR1 and CDR2 are MNHEY and SMNVEV (reference sequence). The CDR3 protein is CASSSPRGIGYTF. DNA of the CDR3: TGTGCCAGCAGTTCACCACGAGGCATCGGCTACACCTTC.

This chain links TRBV30 with TRBJ1-2; no definite D call. The CDR3 is 11 residues long. V lost 4 bases to trimming and J lost 8 bases, with 11 bases between them. Germline V gives CDR1 GTSNPN, CDR2 SVGIG (reference sequence). CDR3 in amino acids: CAWTHSWGYTF. CDR3 nucleotides: TGTGCCTGGACCCACAGTTGGGGCTACACCTTC. Combining the CDR3 with reference TRBV30 and TRBJ1-2 gives the whole variable domain SQTIHQWPATLVQPVGSPLSLECTVEGTSNPNLYWYRQAAGRGLQLLFYSVGIGQISSEVPQNLSASRPQDRQFILSSKKLLLSDSGFYLCAWTHSWGYTFGSGTRLTVV.

The chain recombines TRBV20-1 with TRBJ1-6; 9 positions agree with TRBD1. CDR1 is DFQATT and CDR2 is SNEGSKA in the germline V gene (reference sequence). The CDR3 is 14 amino acids. The V and J ends lost 6 bases and 5 bases, in that order; junction bases with no gene match: 5. CDR3 nucleotides: TGCAGTGCCACCCGGGACAGGGATAATTCACCCCTCCACTTT. Translated, it gives CSATRDRDNSPLHF.

This clonotype came up a few times. The chain combines TRBV7-6 with TRBJ2-1; 10 positions agree with TRBD1. The V gene's germline CDR1 is SGHVS and CDR2 FNYEAQ. CDR3 size: 15 residues. Trimming took 4 bases from V and 7 from J; bases not matched to a gene: 7. DNA for the CDR3: TGTGCCAGCAGCTATGGACAGGGGGGAGGGAATGAGCAGTTCTTC. Its translation is CASSYGQGGGNEQFF.

This clonotype was recorded only once. The J gene is TRBJ2-3, the V gene TRBV30; possibly TRBD2 for D (5 bases). With 0 bases removed from V and 8 bases from J, the gap between germline ends came to 15 bases. This CDR3 has 14 residues. Germline V gene data show CDR1 as GTSNPN and CDR2 as SVGIG (reference sequence). The chain's CDR3 is CAWSVSSGKGTQYF. As DNA, the CDR3 is TGTGCCTGGAGTGTAAGCTCGGGAAAAGGTACGCAGTATTTT. Full variable domain (missing parts from reference TRBV30 and TRBJ2-3): SQTIHQWPATLVQPVGSPLSLECTVEGTSNPNLYWYRQAAGRGLQLLFYSVGIGQISSEVPQNLSASRPQDRQFILSSKKLLLSDSGFYLCAWSVSSGKGTQYFGPGTRLTVL.